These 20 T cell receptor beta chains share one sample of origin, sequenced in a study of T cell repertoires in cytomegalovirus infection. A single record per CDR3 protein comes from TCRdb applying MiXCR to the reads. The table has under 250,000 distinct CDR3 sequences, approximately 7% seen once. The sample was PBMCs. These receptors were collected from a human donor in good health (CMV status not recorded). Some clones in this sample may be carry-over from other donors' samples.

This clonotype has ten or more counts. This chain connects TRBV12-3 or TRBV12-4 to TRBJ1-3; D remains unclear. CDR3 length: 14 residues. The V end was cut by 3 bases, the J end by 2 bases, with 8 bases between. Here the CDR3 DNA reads TGTGCCAGCAGTTTTTATGGACCTGGAAACACCATATATTTT. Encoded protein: CASSFYGPGNTIYF.

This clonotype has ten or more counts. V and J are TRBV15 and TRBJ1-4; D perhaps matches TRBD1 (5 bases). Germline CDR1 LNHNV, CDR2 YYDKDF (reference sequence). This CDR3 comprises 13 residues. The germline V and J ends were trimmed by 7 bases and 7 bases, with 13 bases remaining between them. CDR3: CATTRALTEKLFF. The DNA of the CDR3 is TGTGCCACCACCAGGGCTTTGACTGAAAAACTGTTTTTT.

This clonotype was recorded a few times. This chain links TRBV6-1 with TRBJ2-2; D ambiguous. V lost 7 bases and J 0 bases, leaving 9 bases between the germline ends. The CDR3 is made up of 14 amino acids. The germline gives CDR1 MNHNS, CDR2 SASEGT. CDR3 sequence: CASKAQTNTGELFF. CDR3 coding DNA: TGTGCCAGCAAAGCCCAGACGAACACCGGGGAGCTGTTTTTT.

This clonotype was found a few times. The CDR3 coding sequence is TGTGCCAGCAGCTTAGCCTCCCAGCCCTCGGATACGCAGTATTTT. This encodes CASSLASQPSDTQYF. The V and J genes are TRBV7-9 and TRBJ2-3, with D hard to call. The germline V gene has CDR1 SEHNR and CDR2 FQNEAQ (reference sequence). Trimming pared 0 bases from V and 6 bases from J, leaving 13 bases between. The length of the CDR3 is 15 residues.

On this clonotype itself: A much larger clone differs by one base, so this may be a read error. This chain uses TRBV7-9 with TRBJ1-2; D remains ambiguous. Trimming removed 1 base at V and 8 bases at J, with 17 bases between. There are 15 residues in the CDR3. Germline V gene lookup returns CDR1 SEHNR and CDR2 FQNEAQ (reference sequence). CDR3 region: CASSLDYGDEGGYTF. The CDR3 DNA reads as TGTGCCAGCAGCTTAGACTACGGGGATGAGGGAGGCTACACCTTC.

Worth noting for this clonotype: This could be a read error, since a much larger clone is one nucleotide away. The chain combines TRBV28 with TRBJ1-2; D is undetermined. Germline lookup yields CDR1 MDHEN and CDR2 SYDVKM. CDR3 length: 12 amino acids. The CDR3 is CARSSLGHGYTF. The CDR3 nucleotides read TGTGCCCGCAGTTCCTTAGGCCATGGCTACACCTTC.

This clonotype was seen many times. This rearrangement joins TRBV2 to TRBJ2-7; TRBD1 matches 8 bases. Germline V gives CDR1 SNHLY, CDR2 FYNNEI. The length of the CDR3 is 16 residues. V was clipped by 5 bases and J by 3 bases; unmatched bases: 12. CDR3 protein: CASSTKWTGSFYEQYF. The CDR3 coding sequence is TGTGCCAGCAGTACCAAATGGACAGGGAGCTTCTACGAGCAGTACTTC.

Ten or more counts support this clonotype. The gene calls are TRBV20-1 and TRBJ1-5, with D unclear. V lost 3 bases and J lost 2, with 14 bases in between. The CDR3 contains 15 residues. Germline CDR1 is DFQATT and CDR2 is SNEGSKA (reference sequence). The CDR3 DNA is TGCAGTGCTAGGAACGGGAGGGATGGCAATCAGCCCCAGCATTTT. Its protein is CSARNGRDGNQPQHF.

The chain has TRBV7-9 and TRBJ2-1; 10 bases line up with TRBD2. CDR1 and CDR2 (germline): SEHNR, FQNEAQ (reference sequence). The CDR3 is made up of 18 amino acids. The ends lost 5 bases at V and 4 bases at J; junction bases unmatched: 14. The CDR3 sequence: CASSGGIAGGPMYNEQFF. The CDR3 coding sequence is TGTGCCAGCAGCGGAGGAATAGCGGGGGGACCTATGTACAATGAGCAGTTCTTC.

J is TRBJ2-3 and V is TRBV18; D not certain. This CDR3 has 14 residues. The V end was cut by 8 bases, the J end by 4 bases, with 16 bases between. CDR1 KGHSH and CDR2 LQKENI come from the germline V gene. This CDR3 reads CASEASLVADTQYF. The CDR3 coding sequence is TGTGCCAGCGAAGCCAGTCTTGTTGCAGATACGCAGTATTTT.

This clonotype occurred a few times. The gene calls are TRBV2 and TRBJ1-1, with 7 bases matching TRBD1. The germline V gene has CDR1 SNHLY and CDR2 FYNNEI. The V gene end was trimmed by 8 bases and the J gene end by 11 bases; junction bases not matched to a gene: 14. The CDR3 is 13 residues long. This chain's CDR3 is CASSLQGEPRAFF. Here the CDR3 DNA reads TGTGCCAGCTCCCTTCAGGGGGAGCCCCGGGCTTTCTTT.

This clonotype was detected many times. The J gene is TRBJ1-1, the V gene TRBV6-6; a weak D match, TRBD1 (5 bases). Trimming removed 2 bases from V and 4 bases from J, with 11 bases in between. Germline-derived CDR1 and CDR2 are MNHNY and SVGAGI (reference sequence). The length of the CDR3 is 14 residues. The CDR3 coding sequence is TGTGCCAGCAGTTACGGGCAGGGAGGCACTGAAGCTTTCTTT. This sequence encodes CASSYGQGGTEAFF.

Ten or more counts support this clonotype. CDR3 nucleotides: TGTGCCAGCAGTAAACCGGGACAGGGTAACGGGGAGCTGTTTTTT. Translated, it gives CASSKPGQGNGELFF. The chain joins TRBV6-6 to TRBJ2-2; 9 bases line up with TRBD1. The V gene's germline CDR1 is MNHNY and CDR2 SVGAGI (reference sequence). This CDR3 comprises 15 residues. The ends lost 5 bases at V and 7 bases at J; junction bases unmatched: 8.

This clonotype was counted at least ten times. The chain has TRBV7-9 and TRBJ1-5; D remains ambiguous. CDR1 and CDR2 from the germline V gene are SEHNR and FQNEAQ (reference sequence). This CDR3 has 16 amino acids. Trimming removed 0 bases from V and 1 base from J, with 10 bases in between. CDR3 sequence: CASSLASGGSNQPQHF. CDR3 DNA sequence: TGTGCCAGCAGCTTAGCGTCCGGCGGAAGCAATCAGCCCCAGCATTTT.

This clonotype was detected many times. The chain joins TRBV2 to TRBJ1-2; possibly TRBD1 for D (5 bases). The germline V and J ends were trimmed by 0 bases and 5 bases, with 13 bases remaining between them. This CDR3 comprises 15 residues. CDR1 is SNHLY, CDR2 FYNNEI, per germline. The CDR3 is CASSEALTATYGYTF. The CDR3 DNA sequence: TGTGCCAGCAGTGAAGCGCTGACAGCCACTTATGGCTACACCTTC.

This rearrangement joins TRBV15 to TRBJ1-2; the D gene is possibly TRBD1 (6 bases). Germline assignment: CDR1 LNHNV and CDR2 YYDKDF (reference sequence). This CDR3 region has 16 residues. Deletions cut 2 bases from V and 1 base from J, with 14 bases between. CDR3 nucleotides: TGTGCCACCAGCAGACGACGACAGGCGAATAACTATGGCTACACCTTC. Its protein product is CATSRRRQANNYGYTF.

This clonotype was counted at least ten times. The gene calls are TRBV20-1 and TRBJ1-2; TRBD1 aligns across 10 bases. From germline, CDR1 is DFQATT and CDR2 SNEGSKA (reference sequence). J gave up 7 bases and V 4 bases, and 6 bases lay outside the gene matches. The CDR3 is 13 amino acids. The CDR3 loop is CSAKRQGAGGYTF. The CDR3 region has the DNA TGCAGTGCTAAGAGACAGGGGGCGGGTGGCTACACCTTC.

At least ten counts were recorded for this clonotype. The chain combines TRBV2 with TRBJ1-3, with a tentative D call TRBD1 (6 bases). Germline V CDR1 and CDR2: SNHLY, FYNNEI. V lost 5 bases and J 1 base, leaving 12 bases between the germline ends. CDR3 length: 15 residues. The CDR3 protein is CASSSRGTSGNTIYF. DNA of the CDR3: TGTGCCAGCAGTTCTAGGGGGACGTCTGGAAACACCATATATTTT. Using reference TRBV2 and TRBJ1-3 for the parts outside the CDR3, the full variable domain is EPEVTQTPSHQVTQMGQEVILRCVPISNHLYFYWYRQILGQKVEFLVSFYNNEISEKSEIFDDQFSVERPDGSNFTLKIRSTKLEDSAMYFCASSSRGTSGNTIYFGEGSWLTVV.

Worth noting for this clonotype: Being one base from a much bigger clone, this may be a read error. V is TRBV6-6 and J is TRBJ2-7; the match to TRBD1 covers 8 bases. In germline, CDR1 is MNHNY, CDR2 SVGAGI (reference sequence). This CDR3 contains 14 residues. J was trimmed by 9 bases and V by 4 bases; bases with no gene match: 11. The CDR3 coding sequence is TGTGCCAGCAGTTTCCAGGACAGGGCCATGGGGCAGTACTTC. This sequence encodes CASSFQDRAMGQYF.

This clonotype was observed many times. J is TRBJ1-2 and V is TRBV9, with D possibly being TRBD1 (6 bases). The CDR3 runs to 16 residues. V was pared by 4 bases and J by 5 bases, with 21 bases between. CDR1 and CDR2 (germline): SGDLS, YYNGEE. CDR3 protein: CASSPDSGTLSYGYTF. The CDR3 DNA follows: TGTGCCAGCAGCCCAGATTCCGGGACATTGTCATATGGCTACACCTTC.